One sample yielded the 23 T cell receptor beta chains listed below, sequenced in a study of cytotoxic CD8 clonotypes in ibrutinib-treated CLL. Clones were sequenced by immunoSEQ multiplex PCR, and TCRdb holds only the in-frame ones, with some missing. The sample records about 250,000 clones, roughly 70% being singletons. The sample consisted of PBMCs, taken after 24 months of ibrutinib treatment. These receptors came from a human donor with chronic lymphocytic leukemia.

This clone was seen more than once but under ten times. V is TRBV29-1 and J is TRBJ1-5; no clear D. CDR1 and CDR2 from the germline V gene are SQVTM and ANQGSEA. Deletions cut 4 bases from V and 5 bases from J, with 9 bases between. The CDR3 is 12 residues long. The CDR3 sequence is CSVGHEDQPQHF. CDR3 sequence (DNA): TGCAGCGTTGGACACGAGGATCAGCCCCAGCATTTT.

The chain uses TRBV29-1 and TRBJ1-4; D perhaps matches TRBD1 (5 bases). Germline V gene lookup returns CDR1 SQVTM and CDR2 ANQGSEA. The V and J ends lost 2 bases and 5 bases respectively, with 9 bases between them. This CDR3 is 13 amino acids long. The CDR3 DNA follows: TGCAGCGTTGAACAGGGATGGAATGAAAAACTGTTTTTT. Encoded protein: CSVEQGWNEKLFF.

The chain couples TRBV2 to TRBJ2-7; D is unresolved. V lost 2 bases, J lost 6 bases, and 5 bases lay in between. CDR3 length: 11 residues. The germline gives CDR1 SNHLY, CDR2 FYNNEI. CDR3 region: CASSEMGEQYF. CDR3 in DNA: TGTGCCAGCAGTGAAATGGGCGAGCAGTACTTC.

This chain connects TRBV9 to TRBJ2-1; D may be TRBD2 (7 bases). The germline V and J ends were trimmed by 0 bases and 9 bases, with 10 bases remaining between them. Germline lookup yields CDR1 SGDLS and CDR2 YYNGEE. The length of the CDR3 is 13 residues. CDR3 in DNA: TGTGCCAGCAGCGTAGGGGGAGGGGGTGAGCAGTTCTTC. Protein product: CASSVGGGGEQFF.

This sequence joins TRBV15 and TRBJ2-1; D gene uncertain. Looked up from germline, CDR1 is LNHNV and CDR2 is YYDKDF (reference sequence). The CDR3 runs to 14 residues. Trimming left V 0 bases short and J 6 bases short, with 9 bases between. This CDR3 reads CATSRDRARNEQFF. In nucleotides, the CDR3 is TGTGCCACCAGCAGAGATCGGGCCCGCAATGAGCAGTTCTTC.

The chain couples TRBV30 to TRBJ1-3; D is unclear. Per germline, CDR1 GTSNPN and CDR2 SVGIG (reference sequence). Trimming cost V 4 bases and J 0 bases, with 7 bases left between them. There are 13 residues in the CDR3. The CDR3: CAWNRGSGNTIYF. Written as DNA, the CDR3 is TGTGCCTGGAACCGGGGCTCTGGAAACACCATATATTTT.

The rearrangement links TRBV28 to TRBJ2-1; tentatively, D is TRBD1 (5 bases). Trimming removed 4 bases from V and 0 bases from J, with 22 bases in between. The germline gives CDR1 MDHEN, CDR2 SYDVKM. CDR3 length: 19 amino acids. The CDR3 loop reads CASSSRGDLVPLSYNEQFF. The CDR3, as DNA: TGTGCCAGCAGTTCTAGGGGCGACCTCGTCCCACTCTCCTACAATGAGCAGTTCTTC.

The chain carries TRBV5-1 and TRBJ2-7; D is unclear. Germline V gene lookup returns CDR1 SGHRS and CDR2 YFSETQ. CDR3 length: 13 residues. V was cut by 4 bases and J by 2 bases, with 10 bases left in between. CDR3 sequence (DNA): TGCGCCAGCAGCCCGTGGCCCACCTACGAGCAGTACTTC. Amino acid sequence: CASSPWPTYEQYF.

This sequence joins TRBV18 and TRBJ2-5; D ambiguous. V shed 5 bases and J shed 4 bases, with 11 bases lying between them. The CDR3 totals 13 residues. Germline V gene lookup returns CDR1 KGHSH and CDR2 LQKENI. The CDR3 here is CASSATRRETQYF. The DNA for the CDR3 is TGTGCCAGCTCAGCCACACGGCGAGAGACCCAGTACTTC.

J is TRBJ2-5 and V is TRBV25-1, with 14 bases lining up with TRBD2. Germline V gene data show CDR1 as MGHDK and CDR2 as SYGVNS. The CDR3 covers 17 residues. V shed 6 bases, J shed 5 bases, and the junction held 11 bases outside the gene matches. The CDR3 protein is CASSPISGTSGSETQYF. The DNA for the CDR3 is TGTGCCAGCAGCCCAATCTCCGGGACTAGCGGGAGTGAGACCCAGTACTTC.

This clone occurred a few times. The J gene is TRBJ1-3, the V gene TRBV9; D is perhaps TRBD1 (5 bases). Germline assignment: CDR1 SGDLS and CDR2 YYNGEE. Trimming cost V 7 bases and J 4 bases, with 9 bases left between them. This CDR3 contains 12 residues. The CDR3 nucleotides are TGTGCCAGCGGGGGGAGCGGAAACACCATATATTTT. The encoded protein is CASGGSGNTIYF.

The chain recombines TRBV6-6 with TRBJ2-5; D not certain. The CDR3 length is 12 residues. Trimming left V 5 bases short and J 2 bases short, with 6 bases between. Germline CDR1 is MNHNY and CDR2 is SVGAGI (reference sequence). The CDR3: CASSGPQETQYF. DNA for the CDR3: TGTGCCAGCAGTGGTCCGCAAGAGACCCAGTACTTC.

Note on this clone: The junction differs from germline at one of its ends, possibly a read error. The rearrangement joins TRBV13 to TRBJ2-1; 9 bases are shared with TRBD1. CDR3 length equals 13 residues. CDR1 and CDR2 from the germline V gene are PRHDT and FYEKMQ (reference sequence). The CDR3 bases are TGTGTCAGCAGCGCGACAGGGGGGAATGAGCAGTTCTTC. This codes for CVSSATGGNEQFF.

The CDR3 DNA is TGCGCCAGCAGCTTCTCCGGACAGGGTGGGCGGGAGCTGTTTTTT. This translates into CASSFSGQGGRELFF. This chain connects TRBV5-1 to TRBJ2-2, with 8 positions matching TRBD1. CDR3 length equals 15 residues. Germline V gives CDR1 SGHRS, CDR2 YFSETQ. V shed 2 bases, J shed 9 bases, and the junction held 9 bases outside the gene matches.

The rearrangement joins TRBV10-2 to TRBJ2-3; D is undetermined. Germline lookup yields CDR1 WSHSY and CDR2 SAAADI. The CDR3 consists of 13 residues. V was trimmed by 3 bases and J by 3 bases, leaving 7 bases between them. As DNA, the CDR3 is TGCGCCAGCAGTGACGTGGGAACAGATACGCAGTATTTT. This gives the protein CASSDVGTDTQYF.

Regarding this clone: One end of the junction fails to match germline, which may point to a read error. The genes are TRBV15 and TRBJ1-5; TRBD1 is a possible D gene (6 bases). The CDR3 has 13 residues. CDR1 is LNHNV, CDR2 YYDKDF, per germline (reference sequence). This chain's CDR3 is CATSRAQGQGRNF. The CDR3 bases are TGTGCCACCAGCAGAGCCCAGGGGCAGGGAAGGAATTTT. Filled out from reference TRBV15 and TRBJ1-5, the complete variable domain reads DAMVIQNPRYQVTQFGKPVTLSCSQTLNHNVMYWYQQKSSQAPKLLFHYYDKDFNNEADTPDNFQSRRPNTSFCFLDIRSPGLGDTAMYLCATSRAQGQGRNFGDGTRLSIL.

This chain's CDR3 is CASSVGGAVPYGYTF. CDR3 sequence (DNA): TGTGCCAGCAGCGTAGGCGGGGCAGTACCGTATGGCTACACCTTC. The rearrangement joins TRBV9 to TRBJ1-2; perhaps TRBD1 as D (5 bases). Trimming left V 0 bases short and J 5 bases short, with 14 bases between. The CDR3 consists of 15 residues. Germline V gene data show CDR1 as SGDLS and CDR2 as YYNGEE.

The rearrangement links TRBV6-5 to TRBJ2-1; tentatively, D is TRBD2 (5 bases). The V and J ends lost 6 bases and 4 bases respectively, with 13 bases between them. CDR3 length: 14 amino acids. CDR1 is MNHEY and CDR2 is SVGAGI in the germline V gene. For the CDR3, the DNA is TGTGCCAGCAGCGAAACGGGGTTTTACAATGAGCAGTTCTTC. Translated, it gives CASSETGFYNEQFF.

V gene TRBV19 combines with J gene TRBJ2-2; 8 bases are a match to TRBD2. V was pared by 4 bases and J by 3 bases, with 4 bases of the junction left unmatched. CDR3 length equals 15 residues. CDR1 LNHDA and CDR2 SQIVND come from the germline V gene (reference sequence). The DNA of the CDR3 is TGTGCCAGTAGTACCCTAGCGGGTCACACCGGGGAGCTGTTTTTT. Protein sequence: CASSTLAGHTGELFF.

The V and J genes are TRBV19 and TRBJ1-2, with D uncertain. Germline-derived CDR1 and CDR2 are LNHDA and SQIVND (reference sequence). Trimming removed 4 bases from V and 4 bases from J, with 13 bases in between. There are 14 residues in the CDR3. The DNA of the CDR3 is TGTGCCAGTAGTAATCCTGGCACCTCCTATGGCTACACCTTC. As protein: CASSNPGTSYGYTF.

As to this clone: The sample has other DNA sequences that encode this CDR3 too. J is TRBJ1-5 and V is TRBV5-1, with D possibly being TRBD1 (6 bases). From germline, CDR1 is SGHRS and CDR2 YFSETQ. V gave up 0 bases and J gave up 5 bases, with 12 bases separating them. This CDR3 contains 15 residues. The CDR3 nucleotides are TGCGCCAGCAGCTTGGTGGCAGGGGCCGATCAGCCCCAGCATTTT. Its translation: CASSLVAGADQPQHF.

Only one count was recorded for this clone. The chain couples TRBV29-1 to TRBJ1-2; 8 nucleotides line up with TRBD1. Germline CDR1 is SQVTM and CDR2 is ANQGSEA. V lost 7 bases, J lost 0 bases, and 10 bases stayed unmatched. This CDR3 spans 15 amino acids. The CDR3 here is CSAPDRERANYGYTF. DNA of the CDR3: TGCAGCGCTCCGGACAGGGAACGAGCTAACTATGGCTACACCTTC.

The genes are TRBV27 and TRBJ2-7; TRBD2 is a possible D gene (5 bases). The CDR3 extends over 14 amino acids. CDR1 is MNHEY and CDR2 is SMNVEV in the germline V gene (reference sequence). V lost 4 bases, J lost 0 bases, and 10 bases lay in between. CDR3 coding DNA: TGTGCCAGCAGTTGGAGAGGGAACTCCTACGAGCAGTACTTC. Translation gives CASSWRGNSYEQYF.